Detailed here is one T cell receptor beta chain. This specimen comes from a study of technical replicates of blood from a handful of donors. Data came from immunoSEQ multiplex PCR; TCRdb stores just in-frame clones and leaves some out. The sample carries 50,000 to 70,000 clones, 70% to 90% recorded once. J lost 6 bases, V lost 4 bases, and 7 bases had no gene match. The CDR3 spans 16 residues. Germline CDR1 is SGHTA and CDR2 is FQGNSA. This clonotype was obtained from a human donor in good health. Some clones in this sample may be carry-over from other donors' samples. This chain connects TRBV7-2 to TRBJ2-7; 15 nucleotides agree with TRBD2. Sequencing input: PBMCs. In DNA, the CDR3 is TGTGCCAGCAGCTCCCGGGGACTAGCGGGGGGTATCGAGCAGTACTTC. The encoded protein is CASSSRGLAGGIEQYF.